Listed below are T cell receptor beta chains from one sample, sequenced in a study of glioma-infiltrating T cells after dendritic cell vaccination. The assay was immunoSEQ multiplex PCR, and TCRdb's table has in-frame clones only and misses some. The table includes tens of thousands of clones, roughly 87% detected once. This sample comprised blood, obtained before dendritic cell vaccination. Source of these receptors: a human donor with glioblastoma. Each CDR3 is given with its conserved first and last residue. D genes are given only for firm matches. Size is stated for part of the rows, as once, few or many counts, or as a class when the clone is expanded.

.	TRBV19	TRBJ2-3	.	TGTGCCAGTAGTATGCAGGGCACAGATACGCAGTATTTT	CASSMQGTDTQYF
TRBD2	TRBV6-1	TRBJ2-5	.	TGTGTTGGCGCCGGGGGACTAGCGGGAGGAGAGACCCAGTACTTC	CVGAGGLAGGETQYF
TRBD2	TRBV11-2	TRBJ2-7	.	TGTGCCAGCAGGGGACTAGCGGGATCCTACGAGCAGTACTTC	CASRGLAGSYEQYF
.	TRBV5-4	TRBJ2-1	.	TGTGCCAGCAGCTTGGAACTGTCGGAGAACAATGAGCAGTTCTTC	CASSLELSENNEQFF
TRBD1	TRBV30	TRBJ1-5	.	TGTGCCTGGAGGGGACAGGGTGATCAGCCCCAGCATTTT	CAWRGQGDQPQHF
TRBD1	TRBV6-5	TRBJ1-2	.	TGTGCCAGCAAAAGCGGGACAGGCTATGGCTACACCTTC	CASKSGTGYGYTF
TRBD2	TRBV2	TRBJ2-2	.	TGTGCCAGCAGTAGAAGCGGGGGAAACACCGGGGAGCTGTTTTTT	CASSRSGGNTGELFF
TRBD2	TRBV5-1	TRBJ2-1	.	TGCGCCAGCAGCCCGGGGGGGGCCGCCTACAATGAGCAGTTCTTC	CASSPGGAAYNEQFF
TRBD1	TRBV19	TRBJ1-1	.	TGTGCCAGTAGCACGGACAGGTTTGACACTGAAGCTTTCTTT	CASSTDRFDTEAFF
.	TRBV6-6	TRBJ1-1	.	TGTGCCAGCACCATAAAATCGGGGAACACTGAAGCTTTCTTT	CASTIKSGNTEAFF
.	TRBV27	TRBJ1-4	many	TGTGCCAGCAGTTCAGATGCAACTAATGAAAAACTGTTTTTT	CASSSDATNEKLFF
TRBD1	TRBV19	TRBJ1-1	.	TGTGCCAGTAGTACCGGTCGACAGGGACACACTGAAGCTTTCTTT	CASSTGRQGHTEAFF
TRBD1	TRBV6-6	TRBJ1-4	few	TGTGCCAGCAGAAGGACAGGGGGAGGGGAAAAACTGTTTTTT	CASRRTGGGEKLFF
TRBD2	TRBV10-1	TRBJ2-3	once	TGCGCCAGCAGTGACCCAGCGGGAGGTTCAGATACGCAGTATTTT	CASSDPAGGSDTQYF
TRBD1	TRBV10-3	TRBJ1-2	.	TGTGCCATCAGTGAGTCAGAATTGGGGACAGACTATGGCTACACCTTC	CAISESELGTDYGYTF
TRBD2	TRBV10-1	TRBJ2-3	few	TGCGCCAGCAGTGAGTCAGGGCGGGGGGCCGCGACAGATACGCAGTATTTT	CASSESGRGAATDTQYF
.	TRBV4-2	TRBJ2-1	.	TGTGCCAGCAGCCAAGACCCTAGCAACTATGAGCAGTTCTTC	CASSQDPSNYEQFF
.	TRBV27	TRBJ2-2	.	TGTGCCAGCAGTTCCCGTACATGGGGGGTCACCGGGGAGCTGCTTTTT	CASSSRTWGVTGELLF
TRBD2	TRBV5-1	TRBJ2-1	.	TGCGCCAGCAGCTTGTATTCTAGCGGGAGCTACTCCTACAATGAGCAGTTCTTC	CASSLYSSGSYSYNEQFF
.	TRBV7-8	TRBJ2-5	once	TGTGCCAGCAGCGACAGAGAGACCCAGTACTTC	CASSDRETQYF
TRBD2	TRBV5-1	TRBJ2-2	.	TGCGCCAGCAGCTTTAGCGGGCAGAACACCGGGGAGCTGTTTTTT	CASSFSGQNTGELFF